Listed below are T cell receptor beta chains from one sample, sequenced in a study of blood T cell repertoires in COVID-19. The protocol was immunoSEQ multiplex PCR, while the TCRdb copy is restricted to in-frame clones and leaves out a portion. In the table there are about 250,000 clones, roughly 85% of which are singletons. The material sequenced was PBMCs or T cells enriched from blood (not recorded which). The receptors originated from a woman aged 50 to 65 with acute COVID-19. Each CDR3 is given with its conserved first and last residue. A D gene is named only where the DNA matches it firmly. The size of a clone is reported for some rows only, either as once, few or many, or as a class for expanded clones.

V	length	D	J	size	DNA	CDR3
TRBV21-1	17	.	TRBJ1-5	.	TGTGCCAGCAGCAAAAAGTGTAGGGACAGGGCCAATCAGCCCCAGCATTTT	CASSKKCRDRANQPQHF
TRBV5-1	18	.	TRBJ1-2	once	TGCGCCAGCAGCTTAAACCCGCAGGTGGCTGGGCATAGGTCTGGCTACACCTTC	CASSLNPQVAGHRSGYTF
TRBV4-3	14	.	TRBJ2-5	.	TGCGCCAGCAGCCAAGATCTGGGAGGAGAGACCCAGTACTTC	CASSQDLGGETQYF
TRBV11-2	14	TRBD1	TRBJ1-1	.	TGTGCCAGCAGCTTCAAGACAGGGGGCACTGAAGCTTTCTTT	CASSFKTGGTEAFF
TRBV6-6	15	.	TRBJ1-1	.	TGTGCCAGCAGTTACTCGCCGGGTTTGGACACTGAAGCTTTCTTT	CASSYSPGLDTEAFF
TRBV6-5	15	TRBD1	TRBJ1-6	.	TGTGCCAGCAGTTACGGTACAGGGGGAGGATCACCCCTCCACTTT	CASSYGTGGGSPLHF
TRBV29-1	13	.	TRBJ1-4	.	TGCAGCGTGACGACAGCCAGTAATGAAAAACTGTTTTTT	CSVTTASNEKLFF
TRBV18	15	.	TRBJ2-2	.	TGTGCCAGCTCACCGCGGCCTCGCGTAACCGGGGAGCTGTTTTTT	CASSPRPRVTGELFF
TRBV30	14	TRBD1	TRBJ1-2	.	TGTGCCTGGAGTGTTCGCAGGGGGCCCTATGGCTACACCTTC	CAWSVRRGPYGYTF
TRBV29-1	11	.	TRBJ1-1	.	TGCAGCGTGGACATGAACACTGAAGCTTTCTTT	CSVDMNTEAFF
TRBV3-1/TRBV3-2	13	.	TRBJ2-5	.	TGTGCCAGCAGCCTCCGAGGTGAAGAGACCCAGTACTTC	CASSLRGEETQYF
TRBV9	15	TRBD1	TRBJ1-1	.	TGTGCCAGCAGCGTAGGCAGGGGGAGGAACACTGAAGCTTTCTTT	CASSVGRGRNTEAFF
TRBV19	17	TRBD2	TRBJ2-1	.	TGTGCCAGTAGTCGTCTGGTCGCGGGGGGGCCTGGGAATGAGCAGTTCTTC	CASSRLVAGGPGNEQFF
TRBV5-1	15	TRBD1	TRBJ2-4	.	TGCGCCAGCAGCGCCACGGGACAGGGGAAGAACATTCAGTACTTC	CASSATGQGKNIQYF
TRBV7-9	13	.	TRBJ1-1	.	TGTGCCAGCAGCTTATCGTCGGGGACTGAAGCTTTCTTT	CASSLSSGTEAFF
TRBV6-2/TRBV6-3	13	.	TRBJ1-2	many	TGTGCCAGCAGCACCCTGGGGCCTCATGGCTACACCTTC	CASSTLGPHGYTF
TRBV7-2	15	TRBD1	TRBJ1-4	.	TGTGCCAGCAGCCAGGGGGCAGGGGATAACGAAAAACTGTTTTTT	CASSQGAGDNEKLFF
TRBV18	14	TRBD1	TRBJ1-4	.	TGTGCCAGCTCAACTGACAGGGGGCAGGAAAAACTGTTTTTT	CASSTDRGQEKLFF
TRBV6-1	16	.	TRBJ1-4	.	TGTGCCAGCAGTGAAGCGCTCGTAGCTCCCAAGGAAAAACTGTTTTTT	CASSEALVAPKEKLFF
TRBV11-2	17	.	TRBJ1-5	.	TGTGCCAGCAGCTTCCACCCCGGGACACGCGTTAGGCAGCCCCAGCATTTT	CASSFHPGTRVRQPQHF
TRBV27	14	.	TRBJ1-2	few	TGTGCCAGCAGTTTCTCGGCCGGGAGTGGAGGCTACACCTTC	CASSFSAGSGGYTF
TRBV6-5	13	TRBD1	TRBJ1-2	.	TGTGCCAGCAGGCTGACAGGGTCCTATGGCTACACCTTC	CASRLTGSYGYTF
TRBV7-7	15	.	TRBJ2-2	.	TGTGCCAGCAGCCCAGCAGGGGTTGGCACCGGGGAGCTGTTTTTT	CASSPAGVGTGELFF
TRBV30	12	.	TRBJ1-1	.	TGTGCCTGGAGCATCACAGCCGGTGCATCTTTCTTT	CAWSITAGASFF
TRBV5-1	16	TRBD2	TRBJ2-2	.	TGCGCCAGCAGCTTGGAATGGGCTAGCGGGGCTGGGGAGCTGTTTTTT	CASSLEWASGAGELFF
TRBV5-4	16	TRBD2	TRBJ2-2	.	TGTGCCAGCAGCGCCCCCACTAGCGGTTCGGACGGGGAGCTGTTTTTT	CASSAPTSGSDGELFF
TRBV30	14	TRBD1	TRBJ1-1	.	TGTGCCTGGACCTTTGGACAGGGTGTGGGTGAAGCTTTCTTT	CAWTFGQGVGEAFF
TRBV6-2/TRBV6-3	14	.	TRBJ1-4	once	TGTGCCAGCAGTCCCGGGACATACGATGAAAAACTGTTTTTT	CASSPGTYDEKLFF
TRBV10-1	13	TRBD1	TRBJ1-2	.	TGCGCCAGCAGTCGGGACAGCCTCTATGGCTACACCTTC	CASSRDSLYGYTF
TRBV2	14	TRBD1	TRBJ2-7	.	TGTGCCAGCAGTGAAGGGGGACAGTCCTACGAGCAGTACTTC	CASSEGGQSYEQYF
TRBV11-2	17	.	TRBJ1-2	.	TGTGCCAGCAGCTTAAATGGCAACATACAGGTTAACTATGGCTACACCTTC	CASSLNGNIQVNYGYTF
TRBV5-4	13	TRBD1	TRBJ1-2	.	TGTGCCAGCAGCACCCGGGACAGCTATGGCTACACCTTC	CASSTRDSYGYTF
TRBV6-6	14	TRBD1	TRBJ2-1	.	TGTGCCAGTACGACGGGACAGGGTAATGTTGAGCAGTTCTTC	CASTTGQGNVEQFF
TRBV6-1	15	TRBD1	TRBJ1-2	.	TGTGCCAGCAGTGAATCTTACAGGGGTAACTATGGCTACACCTTC	CASSESYRGNYGYTF
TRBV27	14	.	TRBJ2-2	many	TGTGCCAGCAGGGAGATGGCCGGCACCGGGGAGCTGTTTTTT	CASREMAGTGELFF
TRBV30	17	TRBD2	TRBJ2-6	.	TGTGCCTGGCGATGGGGGGGGACTTTCTCTGGGGCCAACGTCCTGACTTTC	CAWRWGGTFSGANVLTF
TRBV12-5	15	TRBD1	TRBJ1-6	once	TGTGCTAGTGGCCTACACAGGGGAGATAATTCACCCCTCCACTTT	CASGLHRGDNSPLHF
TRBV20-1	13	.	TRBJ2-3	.	TGCAGTGCCAGTCAGGGGTATACAGATACGCAGTATTTT	CSASQGYTDTQYF
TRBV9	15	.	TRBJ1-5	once	TGTGCCAGCAGCGTAGAGGGGAATAGCAATCAGCCCCAGCATTTT	CASSVEGNSNQPQHF
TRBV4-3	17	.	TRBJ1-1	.	TGCGCCAGCAGCCAAGATTCGCGCAGGGGCATGAACACTGAAGCTTTCTTT	CASSQDSRRGMNTEAFF
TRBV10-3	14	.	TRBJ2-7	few	TGTGCCATCAGTGAGTCCCAGGGTCTGAGTCGGCAGTACTTC	CAISESQGLSRQYF
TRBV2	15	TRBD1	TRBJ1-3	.	TGTGCCAGCAGTGAAGATGGGACAGGGGGAAACACCATATATTTT	CASSEDGTGGNTIYF
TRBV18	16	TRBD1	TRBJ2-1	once	TGTGCCAGCTCACCAACCCCAGGGGGCTTATACAATGAGCAGTTCTTC	CASSPTPGGLYNEQFF
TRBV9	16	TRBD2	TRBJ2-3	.	TGTGCCAGCAGCCCCCGACTAGCGGGGGTCACAGATACGCAGTATTTT	CASSPRLAGVTDTQYF
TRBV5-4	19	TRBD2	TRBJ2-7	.	TGTGCCAGCAGCTTGTCAGAGCGGGGGGGATTTCCATTCACGTACGAGCAGTACTTC	CASSLSERGGFPFTYEQYF
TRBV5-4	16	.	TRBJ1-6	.	TGTGCCAGCAGAGACAATCGGGGGTCCTATAATTCACCCCTCCACTTT	CASRDNRGSYNSPLHF
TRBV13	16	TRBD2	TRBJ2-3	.	TGTGCCAGCAGCTCCTGGACTAGCGGGGAATCAGATACGCAGTATTTT	CASSSWTSGESDTQYF
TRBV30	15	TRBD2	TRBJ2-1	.	TGTGCCTGGAGTCTTAGCGGGGGGCTCTACAATGAGCAGTTCTTC	CAWSLSGGLYNEQFF
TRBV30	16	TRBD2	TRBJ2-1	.	TGTGCCTGGTCGCCCCCCCGCGGGGGCTCCTACAATGAGCAGTTCTTC	CAWSPPRGGSYNEQFF
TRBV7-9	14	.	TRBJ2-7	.	TGTGCCAGCAGCCAGGGTCGAAGCTCCTACGAGCAGTACTTC	CASSQGRSSYEQYF
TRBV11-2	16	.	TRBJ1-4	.	TGTGCCAGCAGCTTCGACAGAGCCATCCATAATGAAAAACTGTTTTTT	CASSFDRAIHNEKLFF
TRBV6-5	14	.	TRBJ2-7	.	TGTGCCAGCAGTTACGCTGGAGGGGGCGCCGAGCAGTACTTC	CASSYAGGGAEQYF
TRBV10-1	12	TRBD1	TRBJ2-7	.	TGCGCCAGCAGTGATCTTAGGGGGCGGCAGTACTTC	CASSDLRGRQYF
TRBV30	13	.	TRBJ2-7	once	TGTGCCTGGAGTGTTGGACACGGCTACGAGCAGTACTTC	CAWSVGHGYEQYF
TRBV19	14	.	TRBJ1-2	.	TGTGCCACCACTCAAGGAGGGAGTAACTATGGCTACACCTTC	CATTQGGSNYGYTF
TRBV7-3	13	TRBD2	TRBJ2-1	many	TGTGCCAGCGCGGGGGGGCTAACCAATGAGCAGTTCTTC	CASAGGLTNEQFF
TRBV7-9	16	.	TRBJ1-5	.	TGTGCCAGCAGCCCTATTATAGGGAGAGGCAATCAGCCCCAGCATTTT	CASSPIIGRGNQPQHF